This T cell receptor (beta chain) appears in the sequencing data of a study of CD8+ T cells in alopecia areata. Study in general: Treated patients were given oral tofacitinib, which was dosed at 5 to 10 mg twice daily.

Treatment here: oral pan-JAK inhibitor, 5-10 mg twice daily. It was cDNA, reverse transcribed from extracted RNA, that served as the sequencing template. Clones were read by immunoSEQ multiplex PCR, and TCRdb kept only the in-frame ones, dropping some. Here the sample spans 190,000 or so clones, roughly three fifths being singletons. Findings and limits, study-wide: It was less clear whether patients shared TCRs than it was in mice, possibly because of HLA. Numerous clones, expanded in lesions, remained in scalp and blood during tofacitinib.

Worth noting for this clone: Its antigen is not known.

The sample was CD4+ T cells sorted from blood, taken at week 4, from a patient treated with tofacitinib. The receptor's source is a human donor with alopecia areata.

The CDR3 sequence: CASSLVGSRQPQHF. The CDR3 DNA follows: TGTGCCAGCAGCTTAGTAGGCAGTAGGCAGCCCCAGCATTTT. The chain is built from TRBV7-2 and TRBJ1-5; D call uncertain. Per the germline V gene, CDR1 is SGHTA and CDR2 is FQGNSA. With 1 base removed from V and 7 bases from J, the gap between germline ends came to 11 bases. CDR3 length: 14 residues.